The 8 T cell receptor beta chains in this list originate from one sample, sequenced in a study of T cell repertoires in cytomegalovirus infection. The antigens these receptors bind are not known. One entry per CDR3 protein, called by TCRdb with MiXCR from the reads. The sample holds fewer than 1,000,000 distinct CDR3 sequences, 25% to 40% seen once. The starting material was cultured CD8+ T cells from PBMCs, obtained from culture after CMV antigen stimulation. All receptors come from a human donor in good health (CMV status not recorded). Some clones in this sample may be carry-over from other donors' samples.

Worth noting for this clonotype: One end of the junction fails to match germline, which may point to a read error. V is TRBV10-3 and J is TRBJ2-1, with 7 nucleotides matching TRBD1. The CDR3 is made up of 13 amino acids. Germline CDR1 and CDR2: ENHRY and SYGVKD. CDR3 sequence reads: CAINEGQINEQFF. CDR3 DNA sequence: TGTGCCATCAATGAGGGACAGATCAATGAGCAGTTCTTC.

The chain uses TRBV6-6 and TRBJ2-7; TRBD1 aligns across 10 bases. V shed 2 bases and J 5 bases; nucleotides not matched to a gene: 3. The CDR3 runs to 14 residues. CDR1 is MNHNY and CDR2 is SVGAGI in the germline V gene (reference sequence). The CDR3 DNA reads as TGTGCCAGCAGTTACGAGACAGGGGGCAACGAGCAGTACTTC. It translates to CASSYETGGNEQYF.

CDR3 coding DNA: TGCGCCAGCAGCCAAGGAGGGTGGCTTTATGGCTACACCTTC. The encoded protein is CASSQGGWLYGYTF. This chain connects TRBV4-1 to TRBJ1-2; D not resolved. V was cut by 1 base and J by 5 bases, with 11 bases left in between. The germline gives CDR1 MGHRA, CDR2 YSYEKL. The CDR3 contains 14 residues.

Remarks on this clonotype: Compared with germline, one end of the junction differs, possibly owing to a read error. The chain links TRBV7-3 to TRBJ2-1; D is possibly TRBD1 or TRBD2 (6 bases each). The CDR3 spans 13 residues. CDR1 and CDR2 from the germline V gene are SGHTA and FQGTGA. The CDR3 sequence: CVSSLGGSNEQFF. The CDR3 DNA follows: TGTGTCAGCAGCTTGGGGGGCTCGAATGAGCAGTTCTTC.

This clonotype was recorded many times. The chain joins TRBV4-1 to TRBJ1-5; TRBD1 is a possible D gene (5 bases). V was trimmed by 0 bases and J by 5 bases, leaving 17 bases between them. Germline assignment: CDR1 MGHRA and CDR2 YSYEKL. The length of the CDR3 is 17 residues. The CDR3 spells CASSQDPGPNPYQPQHF. The CDR3 coding sequence is TGCGCCAGCAGCCAAGACCCGGGACCCAACCCATATCAGCCCCAGCATTTT.

The sample holds many counts of this clonotype. The CDR3 is CASSVTSGGFQETQYF. In DNA, the CDR3 is TGTGCCAGCAGCGTCACTAGCGGGGGCTTCCAAGAGACCCAGTACTTC. The genes are TRBV7-2 and TRBJ2-5; 11 positions agree with TRBD2. This CDR3 comprises 16 residues. Germline values: CDR1 SGHTA, CDR2 FQGNSA. V lost 5 bases and J lost 1; bases outside the gene matches: 6. Combining the CDR3 with reference TRBV7-2 and TRBJ2-5 gives the whole variable domain GAGVSQSPSNKVTEKGKDVELRCDPISGHTALYWYRQSLGQGLEFLIYFQGNSAPDKSGLPSDRFSAERTGGSVSTLTIQRTQQEDSAVYLCASSVTSGGFQETQYFGPGTRLLVL.

The rearrangement joins TRBV7-9 to TRBJ1-2, with 10 positions matching TRBD1. Per the germline V gene, CDR1 is SEHNR and CDR2 is FQNEAQ (reference sequence). The CDR3 runs to 14 residues. V gave up 7 bases and J gave up 1 base; unmatched junction bases: 3. The CDR3 region is CASTRTGGNYGYTF. The CDR3 DNA follows: TGTGCCAGCACCAGGACAGGGGGTAACTATGGCTACACCTTC.

At least ten counts were recorded for this clonotype. The chain's CDR3 is CASSSYRDFVNTEAFF. The CDR3 DNA sequence: TGTGCCAGCAGCTCATACAGGGACTTCGTGAACACTGAAGCTTTCTTT. This rearrangement joins TRBV7-8 to TRBJ1-1; maybe TRBD1 (6 bases). Germline CDR1 is SGHVS and CDR2 is FQNEAQ. The ends were cut back, 4 bases at V and 0 bases at J, with 15 bases in the middle. CDR3 size: 16 residues.